The source of this T cell receptor (beta chain) is a study of blood T cell repertoires in COVID-19. About the research overall: Nucleic acid was either cDNA or gDNA, and it came from T cells, B-cell-depleted T cells, or PBMCs.

While infection was still active, Seattle patients were enrolled and then followed longitudinally. With 7 bases removed from V and 5 bases from J, the gap between germline ends came to 27 bases. CDR3 length: 17 amino acids. Germline CDR1 is MDHEN and CDR2 is SYDVKM. Sequenced by immunoSEQ multiplex PCR; TCRdb stores in-frame clones only, minus some. The table lists approximately 280,000 clones, 65% to 85% of them singletons. The J gene is TRBJ2-7, the V gene TRBV28; D might be TRBD1 (6 bases). Input material: peripheral blood. The sequence was collected from a human donor with COVID-19, enrolled during active disease. The donor label of this sample is uncertain. The CDR3 region is CASTSPTGTQGADEQYF. CDR3 coding DNA: TGTGCCAGCACCTCCCCCACAGGGACCCAAGGGGCCGACGAGCAGTACTTC.